Following are 18 T cell receptor beta chains from one sample sequenced in a study of HIV-infected patients and healthy controls. Antiretroviral therapy had run roughly three months, about 14 weeks, before follow-up blood collection. Whole blood was used without fractionation, so all unsorted peripheral T cells were included. cDNA was made from roughly 470 ng RNA using alpha and beta constant primers. Separate chain-specific third strand synthesis with multiplexing indices produced the alpha and beta libraries. TCRdb re-analysed the 5' RACE reads in MiXCR, keeping a single row per CDR3 protein. The sample yields some 9,300 distinct CDR3 sequences, approximately 6% seen once. Source: blood, taken during antiretroviral therapy. These receptor sequences come from an adult with HIV infection. The donor label of this sample is uncertain.

This clonotype was counted many times. The V and J genes are TRBV20-1 and TRBJ2-7; D may be TRBD1 (5 bases). CDR1 DFQATT and CDR2 SNEGSKA come from the germline V gene (reference sequence). CDR3 length: 12 residues. Trimming removed 6 bases at V and 2 bases at J, with 11 bases between. The chain's CDR3 is CSARPGTYEQYF. The DNA for the CDR3 is TGCAGTGCCAGGCCAGGGACCTACGAGCAGTACTTC.

This clonotype appeared many times. The rearrangement uses TRBV12-3 or TRBV12-4 and TRBJ1-5, with D perhaps TRBD1 (5 bases). CDR3 size: 14 residues. Deletions cut 5 bases from V and 3 bases from J, with 11 bases between. The DNA of the CDR3 is TGTGCCAGCAGTCCCCAGGGACCCAATCAGCCCCAGCATTTT. It yields the protein CASSPQGPNQPQHF.

The chain employs TRBV7-2 and TRBJ1-1, with no clear D. Germline assignment: CDR1 SGHTA and CDR2 FQGNSA. The CDR3 is made up of 14 amino acids. Trimming shortened V by 0 bases and J by 7 bases, and 12 bases separated the two germline ends. The CDR3 region has the DNA TGTGCCAGCAGCTTAGCGCCTGAGGCCCATGAAGCTTTCTTT. Translated: CASSLAPEAHEAFF.

This clonotype was detected many times. The rearrangement joins TRBV19 to TRBJ1-1; possible D gene TRBD1, 5 bases. Germline V gene sequence: CDR1 LNHDA, CDR2 SQIVND (reference sequence). Trimming shortened V by 1 base and J by 2 bases, and 8 bases separated the two germline ends. The CDR3 consists of 14 residues. This CDR3 is CASSIGDRNTEAFF. The CDR3, as DNA: TGTGCCAGTAGTATAGGGGACCGTAACACTGAAGCTTTCTTT.

This clonotype qualifies as medium-sized. CDR3 amino acids: CASSFIPTGNTGELFF. The CDR3 coding sequence is TGTGCCAGCAGCTTCATCCCGACAGGGAACACCGGGGAGCTGTTTTTT. This chain links TRBV7-2 with TRBJ2-2; maybe TRBD1 (6 bases). Trimming removed 3 bases at V and 1 base at J, with 12 bases between. The CDR3 extends over 16 amino acids. The V gene's germline CDR1 is SGHTA and CDR2 FQGNSA. Using reference TRBV7-2 and TRBJ2-2 for the parts outside the CDR3, the full variable domain is GAGVSQSPSNKVTEKGKDVELRCDPISGHTALYWYRQSLGQGLEFLIYFQGNSAPDKSGLPSDRFSAERTGGSVSTLTIQRTQQEDSAVYLCASSFIPTGNTGELFFGEGSRLTVL.

Relative to its sample, this clonotype is medium-sized. CDR3 nucleotide sequence: TGTGCCAGAAGCTTGTTATCCCCTACCCGTGGCGTCAATAGGTCGTTTAGCAATCAGCCCCAGCATTTT. Encoded protein: CARSLLSPTRGVNRSFSNQPQHF. This sequence joins TRBV5-3 and TRBJ1-5; no clear D gene. TRBV5-3 is noted as an ORF with a role that remains uncertain. This CDR3 is built from 23 residues. Deletions cut 1 base from V and 0 bases from J, with 32 bases between.

In its sample, this clonotype ranks as large. The V call is TRBV19, the J call TRBJ1-2; D is undetermined. The CDR3 is made up of 16 amino acids. V lost 0 bases and J 2 bases, leaving 13 bases between the germline ends. Germline-derived CDR1 and CDR2 are LNHDA and SQIVND (reference sequence). CDR3 coding DNA: TGTGCCAGTAGTATAGATACGACGGATCAAAACTATGGCTACACCTTC. It codes for CASSIDTTDQNYGYTF.

Sample share makes this clonotype medium-sized. The J gene is TRBJ1-5, the V gene TRBV3-1; D ambiguous. The CDR3 has 14 amino acids. Per germline, CDR1 LGHDT and CDR2 YNNKEL (reference sequence). Trimming took off 1 base at V and 6 bases at J, with 10 bases between the two ends. CDR3 loop: CASSQAGSGQPQHF. The CDR3 coding sequence is TGTGCCAGCAGCCAAGCAGGATCAGGTCAGCCCCAGCATTTT.

This clonotype was counted ten times or more. This chain uses TRBV6-2 or TRBV6-3 with TRBJ1-5; D is undetermined. V was shortened by 3 bases and J by 6 bases, with 12 bases between the two germline ends. CDR3 length: 14 residues. Germline V CDR1 and CDR2: MNHEY, SVGEGT. CDR3 nucleotide sequence: TGTGCCAGCAGTTATGCCGGGAACAGTCAGCCCCAGCATTTT. Translated: CASSYAGNSQPQHF.

The sample holds many counts of this clonotype. CDR3 bases: TGTGCCAGCCGCGATAAGGGCGCCGGGTATAGCAATCAGCCCCAGCATTTT. Protein sequence: CASRDKGAGYSNQPQHF. The genes are TRBV6-2 or TRBV6-3 and TRBJ1-5; D gene unclear. The CDR3 sequence is 17 residues long. V was trimmed by 8 bases and J by 0 bases, leaving 20 bases between them. The germline gives CDR1 MNHEY, CDR2 SVGEGT.

The sample holds many counts of this clonotype. The J gene is TRBJ1-5, the V gene TRBV6-5, with D possibly being TRBD1 (6 bases). V lost 4 bases and J 2 bases, leaving 12 bases between the germline ends. There are 15 residues in the CDR3. The V gene's germline CDR1 is MNHEY and CDR2 SVGAGI. In DNA form, the CDR3 reads TGTGCCAGCAGTTGGAACAGGGAAGGCAATCAGCCCCAGCATTTT. It encodes CASSWNREGNQPQHF.

There are many counts of this clonotype. The chain is built from TRBV12-3 or TRBV12-4 and TRBJ2-5; tentatively, D is TRBD2 (5 bases). The CDR3 totals 14 residues. The V end lost 4 bases, the J end lost 4 bases, and 13 bases lay between the germline ends. The CDR3 DNA sequence: TGTGCCAGCAGTTCCGGGCCCCGGGGAGAGACCCAGTACTTC. Translated, it gives CASSSGPRGETQYF.

This clonotype was counted at least ten times. The V and J genes are TRBV20-1 and TRBJ2-1; D is perhaps TRBD1 (7 bases). Trimming took 6 bases from V and 4 from J, leaving 16 bases between them. CDR3 length: 14 amino acids. Germline V gene data show CDR1 as DFQATT and CDR2 as SNEGSKA (reference sequence). The CDR3 protein is CSAKQGTRYNEQFF. The CDR3 DNA is TGCAGTGCAAAACAGGGGACTCGGTACAATGAGCAGTTCTTC.

By frequency in the sample, this clonotype is medium-sized. The chain links TRBV30 to TRBJ2-7, with 10 bases identical to TRBD2. The V segment lost 0 bases and the J segment 1 base; nucleotides outside the gene matches: 0. CDR3 length equals 14 residues. Germline-derived CDR1 and CDR2 are GTSNPN and SVGIG (reference sequence). CDR3 residues: CAWSVLAGSYEQYF. The CDR3 nucleotides are TGTGCCTGGAGTGTACTAGCGGGGTCCTACGAGCAGTACTTC. The full variable domain, rest sourced from reference TRBV30 and TRBJ2-7, is SQTIHQWPATLVQPVGSPLSLECTVEGTSNPNLYWYRQAAGRGLQLLFYSVGIGQISSEVPQNLSASRPQDRQFILSSKKLLLSDSGFYLCAWSVLAGSYEQYFGPGTRLTVT.

About this clonotype: This may be a read error, as it is one base from a much larger clone. The chain recombines TRBV7-2 with TRBJ2-1; D is uncertain. Deletions cut 5 bases from V and 6 bases from J, with 14 bases between. The CDR3 is 14 amino acids. Germline CDR1 reads SGHTA; CDR2 reads FQGNSA. CDR3 residues: CASSETRTLNEQFF. The CDR3 nucleotides read TGTGCCAGCAGCGAAACCCGGACCCTCAATGAGCAGTTCTTC.

This clonotype came up a few times. CDR3 sequence: CASSQEPSSGGRGSTDTQYF. In DNA form, the CDR3 reads TGTGCCAGCAGCCAAGAACCCTCTAGCGGGGGCCGGGGTTCCACAGATACGCAGTATTTT. The chain couples TRBV4-2 to TRBJ2-3; 10 bases match TRBD2. Germline values: CDR1 LGHNA, CDR2 YNFKEQ. The V segment lost 0 bases and the J segment 2 bases; nucleotides outside the gene matches: 14. The CDR3 covers 20 residues.

This clonotype was seen ten or more times. The chain links TRBV10-3 to TRBJ1-5; D remains ambiguous. CDR3 length: 15 residues. V was pared by 0 bases and J by 4 bases, with 10 bases between. Germline V lookup: CDR1 ENHRY, CDR2 SYGVKD. The CDR3 sequence is CAISESLVSNQPQHF. The CDR3 nucleotides are TGTGCCATCAGTGAGTCATTAGTTTCTAATCAGCCCCAGCATTTT.

This clonotype was recorded many times. This sequence joins TRBV29-1 and TRBJ1-3; D uncertain. The V gene's germline CDR1 is SQVTM and CDR2 ANQGSEA. V was trimmed by 7 bases and J by 4 bases, leaving 14 bases between them. This CDR3 is built from 13 residues. CDR3 bases: TGCAGCGGAACTATTGGGCCGGGAAACACCATATATTTT. Translation gives CSGTIGPGNTIYF. Looking up the rest from reference TRBV29-1 and TRBJ1-3 gives the full variable domain: SAVISQKPSRDICQRGTSLTIQCQVDSQVTMMFWYRQQPGQSLTLIATANQGSEATYESGFVIDKFPISRPNLTFSTLTVSNMSPEDSSIYLCSGTIGPGNTIYFGEGSWLTVV.